This section outlines one T cell receptor (beta chain) sequence together with its context. Germline CDR1 is SGHVS and CDR2 is FQNEAQ. With 6 bases clipped from V and 5 bases from J, the junction kept 9 bases outside the gene matches. This CDR3 region has 14 residues. The data derive from a study of blood T cell repertoires in COVID-19. As for the study in general: The United States, Italy and Spain supplied acute and convalescent COVID-19 samples.

Per the original methods: Amplifying reference gene primers gave estimates of nucleated cell counts. Profiled with immunoSEQ multiplex PCR; TCRdb holds only in-frame clones, not every one. For V, J and clone size, that table is used; D and trimming come from the DNA. The sample holds roughly 170,000 clones; around four fifths are singletons and the top ten take 3.5% to 5%. Study members were between roughly 18 and 100 years old and lived in some 22 US regions. Donors were grouped by their self-reported clinical history. This chain joins TRBV7-8 and TRBJ1-1; 7 bases agree with TRBD1. The sequence was obtained from a woman in her forties or fifties who had recovered from COVID-19. Sequencing was carried out using PBMCs or T cells enriched from blood (not recorded which). CDR3 amino acids: CASSSDRERTEAFF. The CDR3 DNA follows: TGTGCCAGCAGTTCTGACAGGGAGAGAACTGAAGCTTTCTTT. Filled out from reference TRBV7-8 and TRBJ1-1, the complete variable domain reads GAGVSQSPRYKVAKRGQDVALRCDPISGHVSLFWYQQALGQGPEFLTYFQNEAQLDKSGLPSDRFFAERPEGSVSTLKIQRTQQEDSAVYLCASSSDRERTEAFFGQGTRLTVV.